This T cell receptor (beta chain) was found in a study of T-cell reconstitution after alpha-beta-depleted transplantation in children. Whole-study findings and limits: It was newly produced T cells that mostly accounted for T-cell counts and diversity one year after transplant. High day-60 TCRbeta diversity in some patients came from surviving recipient T cells and thymic progenitors.

The authors prepared the TCRbeta library with unique molecular identifiers. TCRdb re-called the PCR reads with MiXCR, one entry per CDR3 protein. The sample lists 100,000 to 130,000 distinct CDR3 sequences, 5.5% to 6.5% occurring once. Germline values: CDR1 LGHNT, CDR2 FRNRAP. This CDR3 comprises 17 residues. Trimming removed 0 bases from V and 3 bases from J, with 18 bases in between. Turning to this clonotype: No antigen is known for it.

This specimen consisted of PBMCs, mostly from graft donor cells, obtained 360 days after TCRalphabeta/CD19-depleted stem cell transplant. This clonotype was sampled from a male patient between 2 and 10 years old who had a stem cell transplant for acute lymphoblastic leukemia, so the T cells may come from the graft donor. This chain uses TRBV12-5 with TRBJ2-7, with D possibly matching TRBD2 (6 bases). The CDR3 bases are TGTGCTAGTGGTTTGGTATTCCCCGGGACTTCTAACTACGAGCAGTACTTC. Amino acids: CASGLVFPGTSNYEQYF.